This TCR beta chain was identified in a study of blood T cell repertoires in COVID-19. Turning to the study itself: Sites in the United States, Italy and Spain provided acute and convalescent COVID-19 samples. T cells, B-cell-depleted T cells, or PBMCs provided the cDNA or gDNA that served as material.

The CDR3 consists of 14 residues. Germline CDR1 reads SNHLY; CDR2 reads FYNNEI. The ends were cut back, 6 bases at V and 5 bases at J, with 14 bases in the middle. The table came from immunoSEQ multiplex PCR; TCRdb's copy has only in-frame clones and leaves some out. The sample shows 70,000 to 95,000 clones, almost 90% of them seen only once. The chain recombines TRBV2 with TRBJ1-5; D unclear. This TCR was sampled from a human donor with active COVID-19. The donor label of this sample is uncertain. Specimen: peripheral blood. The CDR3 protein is CASSGNKRDQPQHF. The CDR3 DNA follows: TGTGCCAGCAGCGGGAACAAGAGAGATCAGCCCCAGCATTTT.